Detailed here is one T cell receptor (beta chain). Its target is unknown. The data originate from a study of post-analysis software for immune sequencing data. Trimming removed 1 base at V and 4 bases at J, with 14 bases between. The CDR3 is 16 amino acids. Study-level findings and limits: Compared with controls, patients had more of about 5 TRBV segments, including TRBV5-6, TRBV5-1 and TRBV20-1.

Presence of unique molecular identifiers characterized the TCR beta cDNA libraries. T cells, about 0.85 to 11 million of them, yielded approximately 530,000 cDNA molecules. Each CDR3 protein gets one entry after TCRdb re-called the PCR reads with MiXCR. The sample lists 650,000 to 900,000 distinct CDR3 sequences; around 45% were seen once. Material for sequencing was blood. This chain joins TRBV12-3 or TRBV12-4 and TRBJ2-1; D is uncertain. The TCR originated in a girl aged 5-17 years with multiple sclerosis. The CDR3 region is CASSLGVLGAYNEQFF. CDR3 coding DNA: TGTGCCAGCAGTTTAGGAGTGCTGGGCGCATACAATGAGCAGTTCTTC.